This T cell receptor (beta chain) derives from a study of response to subunit inactivated influenza vaccine. Looked up from germline, CDR1 is SGHRS and CDR2 is YFSETQ. V was pared by 0 bases and J by 6 bases, with 13 bases between. The CDR3 has 14 amino acids. TCRdb recomputed calls from the RT-PCR reads with MiXCR, one row per CDR3 protein. The sample yields 250,000 to 350,000 distinct CDR3 sequences, 20% to 25% seen once. The receptor was derived from a man aged 50 to 69 who received an inactivated influenza vaccine. V usage is TRBV5-1 and J usage is TRBJ2-7, with a possible D match to TRBD1 (5 bases). Sequencing used PBMCs from blood, obtained approximately 22 months after vaccination. CDR3 nucleotide sequence: TGCGCCAGCAGCTTGGCTCAGGGCAAGTCCGAGCAGTACTTC. Its translation: CASSLAQGKSEQYF.